One sample yielded the 14 T cell receptor beta chains listed below, sequenced in a study of shared clonotypes between healthy human individuals. Only CD45RO-negative cells positively selected for CCR7 counted as naive CD8 cells, so terminally differentiated effector memory CD45RA+ cells were excluded. TCRdb's table, derived via immunoSEQ multiplex PCR, lists solely in-frame clones and lacks some. The data hold under 600,000 clones, with 95% to 98% observed a single time. The sequenced sample consisted of naive CD8+ T cells sorted from blood. These receptors were collected from a man aged 25-40 years in good health.

The chain uses TRBV2 and TRBJ1-5, with D possibly being TRBD1 (5 bases). Germline CDR1 and CDR2: SNHLY and FYNNEI. The CDR3 totals 16 residues. Trimming stripped 3 bases from V and 4 bases from J, with 16 bases between. The CDR3, as DNA: TGTGCCAGCAGTGAGTCAGAGGGGTTCTCAAATCAGCCCCAGCATTTT. Its protein is CASSESEGFSNQPQHF.

The chain couples TRBV7-8 to TRBJ2-3; no firm D call. Looked up from germline, CDR1 is SGHVS and CDR2 is FQNEAQ. Trimming shortened V by 1 base and J by 0 bases, and 5 bases separated the two germline ends. The CDR3 has 14 residues. CDR3 amino acids: CASSLGLSTDTQYF. DNA of the CDR3: TGTGCCAGCAGCTTAGGACTTAGCACAGATACGCAGTATTTT.

The chain's CDR3 is CASSARLAGVSYEQYF. CDR3 in DNA: TGTGCCAGCAGCGCGCGACTAGCGGGAGTTTCCTACGAGCAGTACTTC. The V gene is TRBV7-8, the J gene TRBJ2-7; TRBD2 agrees at 12 bases. CDR3 length: 16 amino acids. CDR1 is SGHVS, CDR2 FQNEAQ, per germline. V lost 5 bases, J lost 1 base, and 6 bases stayed unmatched.

The CDR3: CASTLGRGPQETQYF. DNA for the CDR3: TGTGCCAGCACCCTTGGGAGGGGCCCCCAAGAGACCCAGTACTTC. The chain couples TRBV5-6 to TRBJ2-5; 7 bases align to TRBD2. CDR3 size: 15 residues. V was pared by 6 bases and J by 1 base, with 9 bases of the junction left unmatched. CDR1 is SGHDT, CDR2 YYEEEE, per germline.

The chain couples TRBV13 to TRBJ2-1; 9 bases match TRBD2. The CDR3 is 16 residues long. The V segment lost 5 bases and the J segment 5 bases; nucleotides outside the gene matches: 10. Germline V gene data show CDR1 as PRHDT and CDR2 as FYEKMQ (reference sequence). The CDR3 region has the DNA TGTGCCAGCAGCCCCGGTTTAGCGGGGGCTGACAATGAGCAGTTCTTC. This encodes CASSPGLAGADNEQFF.

This clone was picked up a small number of times. V and J are TRBV11-2 and TRBJ2-1, with D maybe TRBD2 (5 bases). The CDR3 has 11 residues. Germline CDR1 SGHAT, CDR2 FQNNGV. V lost 4 bases to trimming and J lost 12 bases, with 10 bases between them. The CDR3 sequence: CASSSRGWQFF. In nucleotides, the CDR3 is TGTGCCAGCAGCTCCCGGGGATGGCAGTTCTTC.

The gene calls are TRBV29-1 and TRBJ2-1; D is tentatively TRBD1 or TRBD2 (5 bases each). Germline CDR1 SQVTM, CDR2 ANQGSEA. Trimming cost V 7 bases and J 0 bases, with 13 bases left between them. The CDR3 is 14 residues long. The CDR3 sequence is CSGVWGFSYNEQFF. The CDR3 DNA is TGCAGCGGAGTTTGGGGGTTCTCCTACAATGAGCAGTTCTTC.

This clone appeared once. The chain carries TRBV7-2 and TRBJ2-1; 10 bases are shared with TRBD2. The CDR3 is made up of 18 amino acids. Unmatched junction bases numbered 6, after V lost 1 base and J lost 0 bases. Looked up from germline, CDR1 is SGHTA and CDR2 is FQGNSA. The CDR3 spells CASSLDPSGGSSYNEQFF. The DNA of the CDR3 is TGTGCCAGCAGCTTAGACCCTAGCGGGGGTAGCTCCTACAATGAGCAGTTCTTC. Filled out from reference TRBV7-2 and TRBJ2-1, the complete variable domain reads GAGVSQSPSNKVTEKGKDVELRCDPISGHTALYWYRQSLGQGLEFLIYFQGNSAPDKSGLPSDRFSAERTGGSVSTLTIQRTQQEDSAVYLCASSLDPSGGSSYNEQFFGPGTRLTVL.

V and J are TRBV7-2 and TRBJ2-3; 9 bases align to TRBD2. This CDR3 is 13 amino acids long. Germline-derived CDR1 and CDR2 are SGHTA and FQGNSA. Trimming cost V 8 bases and J 4 bases; bases outside gene matches: 4. The CDR3 protein is CASGAGGPDTQYF. For the CDR3, the DNA is TGTGCCAGCGGCGCGGGAGGGCCAGATACGCAGTATTTT. Combining the CDR3 with reference TRBV7-2 and TRBJ2-3 gives the whole variable domain GAGVSQSPSNKVTEKGKDVELRCDPISGHTALYWYRQSLGQGLEFLIYFQGNSAPDKSGLPSDRFSAERTGGSVSTLTIQRTQQEDSAVYLCASGAGGPDTQYFGPGTRLTVL.

The chain has TRBV7-8 and TRBJ2-1, with 8 bases identical to TRBD2. There are 16 residues in the CDR3. With V trimmed by 4 bases and J by 4 bases, 9 bases remained unmatched. Germline V gives CDR1 SGHVS, CDR2 FQNEAQ. The CDR3 spells CASSYNEAGAYNEQFF. CDR3 in DNA: TGTGCCAGCAGCTATAACGAAGCGGGAGCTTACAATGAGCAGTTCTTC.

This sequence joins TRBV7-6 and TRBJ2-2; 7 bases line up with TRBD2. V shed 1 base, J shed 6 bases, and the junction held 11 bases outside the gene matches. CDR1 and CDR2 from the germline V gene are SGHVS and FNYEAQ. CDR3 length: 17 amino acids. The CDR3 DNA reads TGTGCCAGCAGCTTAGTAAGACCGGGACTAATTCCCGGGGAGCTGTTTTTT. Translated, it gives CASSLVRPGLIPGELFF.

Notes on this clone: Other DNA sequences in the sample encode the same CDR3. The genes are TRBV9 and TRBJ2-7, with D possibly called TRBD1 or TRBD2 (6 bases each). In germline, CDR1 is SGDLS, CDR2 YYNGEE. The CDR3 totals 14 residues. The germline V and J ends were trimmed by 2 bases and 0 bases, with 9 bases remaining between them. CDR3 region: CASSVGGNSYEQYF. The CDR3 DNA is TGTGCCAGCAGCGTGGGGGGCAACTCCTACGAGCAGTACTTC.

V usage is TRBV14 and J usage is TRBJ2-1, with D possibly being TRBD2 (6 bases). V lost 1 base to trimming and J lost 4 bases, with 14 bases between them. The CDR3 contains 16 residues. The germline V gene has CDR1 SGHDN and CDR2 FVKESK. DNA for the CDR3: TGTGCCAGCAGCCAAGTAGGCGGGATCCCGTACAATGAGCAGTTCTTC. Its protein product is CASSQVGGIPYNEQFF.

The rearrangement joins TRBV2 to TRBJ2-1; no clear D. Germline CDR1 SNHLY, CDR2 FYNNEI. CDR3 length: 16 amino acids. V lost 6 bases and J lost 3, with 18 bases in between. The CDR3 bases are TGTGCCAGCAGGCGAACGCGTGATCCCTTCTACAATGAGCAGTTCTTC. This codes for CASRRTRDPFYNEQFF. The full variable domain, its missing parts supplied by reference TRBV2 and TRBJ2-1, is EPEVTQTPSHQVTQMGQEVILRCVPISNHLYFYWYRQILGQKVEFLVSFYNNEISEKSEIFDDQFSVERPDGSNFTLKIRSTKLEDSAMYFCASRRTRDPFYNEQFFGPGTRLTVL.